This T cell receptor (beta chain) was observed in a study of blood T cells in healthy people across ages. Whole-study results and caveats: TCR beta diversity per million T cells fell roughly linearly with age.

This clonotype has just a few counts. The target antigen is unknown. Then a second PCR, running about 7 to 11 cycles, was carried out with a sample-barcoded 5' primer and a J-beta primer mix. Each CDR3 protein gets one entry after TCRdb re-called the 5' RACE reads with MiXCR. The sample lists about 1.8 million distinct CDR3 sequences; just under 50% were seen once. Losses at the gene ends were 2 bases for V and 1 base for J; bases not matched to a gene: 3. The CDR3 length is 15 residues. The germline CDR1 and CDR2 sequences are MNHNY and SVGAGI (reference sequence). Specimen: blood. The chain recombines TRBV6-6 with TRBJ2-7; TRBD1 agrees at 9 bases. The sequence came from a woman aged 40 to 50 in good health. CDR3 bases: TGTGCCAGCAGTTACGGGGACAGGGAGTCCTACGAGCAGTACTTC. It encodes CASSYGDRESYEQYF.